These 27 T cell receptor beta chains share one sample of origin, sequenced in a study of blood T cell repertoires in COVID-19. The method was immunoSEQ multiplex PCR; TCRdb's version includes in-frame clones alone and lacks a portion of them. The sample holds about 180,000 clones, 87% seen once. Material: peripheral blood. The receptors were sampled from a woman between 45 and 65 years old with acute or convalescent COVID-19.

The V call is TRBV18, the J call TRBJ1-1; TRBD1 agrees at 9 bases. Germline CDR1 and CDR2: KGHSH and LQKENI. The CDR3 covers 15 residues. V lost 4 bases, J lost 1 base, and 4 bases stayed unmatched. In DNA form, the CDR3 reads TGTGCCAGCTCACTACAACAGGGGGCGAACACTGAAGCTTTCTTT. Residues: CASSLQQGANTEAFF.

This clone occurred once. The chain couples TRBV6-5 to TRBJ1-4; the match to TRBD1 covers 8 bases. The length of the CDR3 is 15 residues. The trim removed 6 bases at V and 3 bases at J, leaving 6 bases unmatched. CDR1 is MNHEY and CDR2 is SVGAGI in the germline V gene. The CDR3 region has the DNA TGTGCCAGCAGCCTCGGACAGGGAGCTAATGAAAAACTGTTTTTT. This translates into CASSLGQGANEKLFF.

This clone was seen only once. The CDR3 DNA follows: TGTGCCATCGGGGCAGGGAGCAATCAGCCCCAGCATTTT. It specifies CAIGAGSNQPQHF. The chain recombines TRBV10-3 with TRBJ1-5; TRBD1 is a possible D gene (5 bases). The V and J ends lost 8 bases and 1 base respectively, with 9 bases between them. The CDR3 consists of 13 residues. Germline CDR1 ENHRY, CDR2 SYGVKD.

The chain carries TRBV5-1 and TRBJ1-1; 10 bases agree with TRBD1. The CDR3 covers 15 residues. The junction had 10 bases not matched to a gene; V was cut back by 4 bases and J by 7 bases. Germline V gene lookup returns CDR1 SGHRS and CDR2 YFSETQ. The CDR3 protein is CASSLDYGTGDEAFF. The CDR3 DNA sequence: TGCGCCAGCAGCCTTGACTACGGGACAGGGGATGAAGCTTTCTTT. The variable domain in full, with the rest retrieved from reference TRBV5-1 and TRBJ1-1, is KAGVTQTPRYLIKTRGQQVTLSCSPISGHRSVSWYQQTPGQGLQFLFEYFSETQRNKGNFPGRFSGRQFSNSRSEMNVSTLELGDSALYLCASSLDYGTGDEAFFGQGTRLTVV.

The CDR3, as DNA: TGCGCCAGCAGCCAAGGGGCACTCAGGGATTCACCCCTCCACTTT. Translation: CASSQGALRDSPLHF. The chain couples TRBV4-1 to TRBJ1-6, with D tentatively TRBD1 (5 bases). Trimming stripped 1 base from V and 8 bases from J, with 12 bases between. The CDR3 runs 15 residues. Germline-derived CDR1 and CDR2 are MGHRA and YSYEKL.

The chain has TRBV5-6 and TRBJ2-7; 8 nucleotides match TRBD2. CDR1 is SGHDT and CDR2 is YYEEEE in the germline V gene. The CDR3 spans 14 residues. Germline trimming cut 4 bases from V and 6 bases from J; bases unmatched to any gene: 9. This CDR3 reads CASSDVSGSPEQYF. The CDR3 DNA reads as TGTGCCAGCAGCGACGTCAGCGGGAGCCCCGAGCAGTACTTC.

The V gene is TRBV19, the J gene TRBJ2-7, with 8 bases aligning to TRBD2. Germline V gene data show CDR1 as LNHDA and CDR2 as SQIVND (reference sequence). V trimming: 3 bases; J trimming: 2 bases; junction bases outside the gene matches: 3. This CDR3 has 14 amino acids. Written as DNA, the CDR3 is TGTGCCAGTAGTATGTTAGCGGGAACCTACGAGCAGTACTTC. This encodes CASSMLAGTYEQYF.

The chain employs TRBV7-5 and TRBJ1-2; TRBD1, the D gene given by the table, was not confirmed from the DNA. TRBV7-5 is reported as a pseudogene. The CDR3 contains 17 residues. The CDR3 reads CVRSFPGHLAANYGYTF. The DNA for the CDR3 is TGTGTCAGAAGCTTTCCGGGACACCTCGCCGCTAACTATGGCTACACCTTC.

The chain recombines TRBV7-9 with TRBJ2-1; D is uncertain. The CDR3 is 13 residues long. Germline V lookup: CDR1 SEHNR, CDR2 FQNEAQ (reference sequence). The V end was cut by 1 base, the J end by 8 bases, with 9 bases between. The CDR3 sequence is CASSLVSFDEQFF. The CDR3 region has the DNA TGTGCCAGCAGCTTAGTATCCTTCGATGAGCAGTTCTTC.

The CDR3, as DNA: TGTGCCAGCAGCTTACGGTCCGGGGATACGCAGTATTTT. Its translation: CASSLRSGDTQYF. The chain couples TRBV13 to TRBJ2-3; no clear D gene. The germline V and J ends were trimmed by 2 bases and 6 bases, with 9 bases remaining between them. The CDR3 covers 13 residues. Germline V gene lookup returns CDR1 PRHDT and CDR2 FYEKMQ (reference sequence). Complete variable domain (other parts from reference TRBV13 and TRBJ2-3): AAGVIQSPRHLIKEKRETATLKCYPIPRHDTVYWYQQGPGQDPQFLISFYEKMQSDKGSIPDRFSAQQFSDYHSELNMSSLELGDSALYFCASSLRSGDTQYFGPGTRLTVL.

The chain combines TRBV12-3 or TRBV12-4 with TRBJ1-5; D remains unclear. The CDR3 extends over 11 amino acids. V lost 5 bases and J 11 bases, leaving 10 bases between the germline ends. CDR3 bases: TGTGCCAGCAGTGCACATATCACCCAGCATTTT. Amino acid sequence: CASSAHITQHF.

The gene calls are TRBV7-2 and TRBJ1-1; 7 bases are a match to TRBD1. Germline V gene sequence: CDR1 SGHTA, CDR2 FQGNSA. The length of the CDR3 is 15 residues. After removal of 6 bases from V and 5 bases from J, the junction contained 12 bases not matched to a gene. CDR3 region: CASRTNRGLVTEAFF. The CDR3 DNA reads TGTGCCAGCAGAACGAACAGGGGACTGGTTACTGAAGCTTTCTTT.

The genes are TRBV6-5 and TRBJ1-3; possibly TRBD1 for D (5 bases). This CDR3 region has 14 residues. Looked up from germline, CDR1 is MNHEY and CDR2 is SVGAGI. Trimming left V 0 bases short and J 11 bases short, with 14 bases between. CDR3 sequence (DNA): TGTGCCAGCAGTTACTCGAAACAAGGGGTCCCCATATATTTT. Translated, it gives CASSYSKQGVPIYF.

This sequence joins TRBV4-3 and TRBJ2-5; D perhaps matches TRBD1 (6 bases). The V gene's germline CDR1 is LGHNA and CDR2 YSLEER. The length of the CDR3 is 14 residues. Trimming left V 3 bases short and J 2 bases short, with 10 bases between. CDR3 region: CASSHGDRQETQYF. The DNA for the CDR3 is TGCGCCAGCAGCCATGGCGACAGGCAAGAGACCCAGTACTTC.

The chain uses TRBV18 and TRBJ1-5; 8 bases map to TRBD1. This CDR3 is built from 15 residues. V trimming: 1 base; J trimming: 2 bases; junction bases outside the gene matches: 1. Germline CDR1 is KGHSH and CDR2 is LQKENI. In DNA, the CDR3 is TGTGCCAGCTCACCACAGGGACAGGGCAATCAGCCCCAGCATTTT. Amino acid sequence: CASSPQGQGNQPQHF.

The genes are TRBV27 and TRBJ1-5, with TRBD1 matching over 9 bases. With V trimmed by 4 bases and J by 1 base, 5 bases remained unmatched. CDR3 size: 16 residues. Germline V gene data show CDR1 as MNHEY and CDR2 as SMNVEV (reference sequence). DNA of the CDR3: TGTGCCAGCAGTTCACAGGGGGCCCTAAGCAATCAGCCCCAGCATTTT. It specifies CASSSQGALSNQPQHF.

The chain carries TRBV1 and TRBJ1-1; TRBD1, the D gene given by the table, was not confirmed from the DNA. TRBV1 is a documented pseudogene. The CDR3 runs to 15 residues. The CDR3 coding sequence is TGCACCAGCAGCCTGAAGACAGGGGGGAACACTGAAGCTTTCTTT. It codes for CTSSLKTGGNTEAFF.

This clone has only one observation. The chain couples TRBV5-1 to TRBJ2-7; 12 bases match TRBD1. Germline V lookup: CDR1 SGHRS, CDR2 YFSETQ. After removal of 1 base from V and 4 bases from J, the junction contained 6 bases not matched to a gene. The CDR3 loop spans 16 amino acids. The CDR3 nucleotides are TGCGCCAGCAGCTTGAGGGGACAGGGGGCGGGATACGAGCAGTACTTC. It yields the protein CASSLRGQGAGYEQYF. Full variable domain (missing parts from reference TRBV5-1 and TRBJ2-7): KAGVTQTPRYLIKTRGQQVTLSCSPISGHRSVSWYQQTPGQGLQFLFEYFSETQRNKGNFPGRFSGRQFSNSRSEMNVSTLELGDSALYLCASSLRGQGAGYEQYFGPGTRLTVT.

V is TRBV29-1 and J is TRBJ2-5, with a tentative D call TRBD1 (5 bases). The V gene lost 0 bases and the J gene lost 1 base, with 15 bases spanning the gap. Germline CDR1 and CDR2: SQVTM and ANQGSEA. This CDR3 has 16 amino acids. This CDR3 reads CSVEDRQGWTQETQYF. DNA for the CDR3: TGCAGCGTTGAAGACCGGCAGGGATGGACCCAAGAGACCCAGTACTTC.

J is TRBJ2-3 and V is TRBV5-1; weak D call: TRBD2 (7 bases). Germline CDR1 and CDR2: SGHRS and YFSETQ. Between the trimmed V and J ends, which lost 4 bases and 5 bases, there was a span of 14 bases. CDR3 length: 14 amino acids. CDR3 DNA: TGCGCCAGCAGCCAGGGGACTAACCAAGATACGCAGTATTTT. This translates into CASSQGTNQDTQYF.

There are a few counts of this clone. The gene calls are TRBV19 and TRBJ1-1, with D maybe TRBD1 (5 bases). The CDR3 contains 15 residues. Trimming stripped 6 bases from V and 0 bases from J, with 14 bases between. Germline lookup yields CDR1 LNHDA and CDR2 SQIVND (reference sequence). As DNA, the CDR3 is TGTGCCAGTAGGGGGAGGGGCGGCTTGAACACTGAAGCTTTCTTT. It specifies CASRGRGGLNTEAFF.

This clone was seen once. This chain joins TRBV6-6 and TRBJ1-2; D remains unclear. This CDR3 is built from 13 residues. Trimming removed 5 bases at V and 8 bases at J, with 15 bases between. The germline V gene encodes CDR1 MNHNY and CDR2 SVGAGI (reference sequence). In nucleotides, the CDR3 is TGTGCCAGCAGTCGATCAAACAGTCGGGGCTACACCTTC. It codes for CASSRSNSRGYTF.

The chain links TRBV2 to TRBJ2-2, with 7 bases that match TRBD1. The CDR3 has 14 residues. V lost 6 bases, J lost 3 bases, and 4 bases stayed unmatched. The V gene's germline CDR1 is SNHLY and CDR2 FYNNEI. This CDR3 is CASRGDSDTGELFF. CDR3 nucleotides: TGTGCCAGCAGGGGGGACAGTGACACCGGGGAGCTGTTTTTT.

The V and J genes are TRBV7-8 and TRBJ1-1, with a tentative D call TRBD1 (6 bases). Germline V gives CDR1 SGHVS, CDR2 FQNEAQ. This CDR3 is built from 14 residues. V lost 5 bases and J 5 bases, leaving 15 bases between the germline ends. CDR3 protein: CASSQALGGTEAFF. The CDR3, as DNA: TGTGCCAGCAGCCAGGCTTTAGGGGGAACTGAAGCTTTCTTT.

The CDR3 loop reads CASSGDSQLNTEAFF. The CDR3 DNA sequence: TGCGCCAGCAGCGGGGACAGCCAGTTGAACACTGAAGCTTTCTTT. The chain links TRBV5-1 to TRBJ1-1; TRBD1 matches 7 bases. This CDR3 comprises 15 residues. Germline lookup yields CDR1 SGHRS and CDR2 YFSETQ. Germline trimming cut 4 bases from V and 0 bases from J; bases unmatched to any gene: 6.

The chain recombines TRBV5-1 with TRBJ2-4; TRBD2 matches 7 bases. The CDR3 has 17 residues. Trimming took 4 bases from V and 0 from J; bases not matched to a gene: 10. The germline CDR1 and CDR2 sequences are SGHRS and YFSETQ. CDR3 in amino acids: CASSPVPSGLAKNIQYF. The DNA for the CDR3 is TGCGCCAGCAGCCCCGTCCCTAGCGGCTTAGCCAAAAACATTCAGTACTTC.

V and J are TRBV6-2 or TRBV6-3 and TRBJ2-5; D is ambiguous. This CDR3 is built from 12 residues. V was pared by 6 bases and J by 5 bases, with 10 bases between. In germline, CDR1 is MNHEY, CDR2 SVGEGT. DNA of the CDR3: TGTGCCAGCAGCCAATCCTCCGAGACCCAGTACTTC. Protein sequence: CASSQSSETQYF.